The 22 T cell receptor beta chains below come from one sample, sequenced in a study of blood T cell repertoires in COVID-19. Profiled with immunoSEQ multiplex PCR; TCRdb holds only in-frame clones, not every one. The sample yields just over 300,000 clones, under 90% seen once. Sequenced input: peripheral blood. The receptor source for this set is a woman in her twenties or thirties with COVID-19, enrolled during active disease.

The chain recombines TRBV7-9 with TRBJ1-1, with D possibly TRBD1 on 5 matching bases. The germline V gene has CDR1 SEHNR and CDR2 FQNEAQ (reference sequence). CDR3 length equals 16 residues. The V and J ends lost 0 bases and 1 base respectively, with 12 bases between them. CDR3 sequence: CASSLAGVRENTEAFF. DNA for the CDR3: TGTGCCAGCAGCTTAGCGGGTGTCAGGGAGAACACTGAAGCTTTCTTT.

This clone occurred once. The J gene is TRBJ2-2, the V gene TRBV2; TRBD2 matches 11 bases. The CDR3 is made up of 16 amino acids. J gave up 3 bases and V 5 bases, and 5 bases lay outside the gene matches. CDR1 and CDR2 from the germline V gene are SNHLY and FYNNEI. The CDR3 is CASSPLAGGYTGELFF. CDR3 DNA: TGTGCCAGCAGTCCATTAGCGGGGGGGTACACCGGGGAGCTGTTTTTT.

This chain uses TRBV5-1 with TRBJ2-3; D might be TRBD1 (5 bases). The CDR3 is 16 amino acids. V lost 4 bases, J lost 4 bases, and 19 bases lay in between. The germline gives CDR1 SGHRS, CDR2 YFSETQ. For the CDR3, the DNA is TGCGCCAGCAGCGCGACTCTGACAGTCCTAGCAGATACGCAGTATTTT. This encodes CASSATLTVLADTQYF.

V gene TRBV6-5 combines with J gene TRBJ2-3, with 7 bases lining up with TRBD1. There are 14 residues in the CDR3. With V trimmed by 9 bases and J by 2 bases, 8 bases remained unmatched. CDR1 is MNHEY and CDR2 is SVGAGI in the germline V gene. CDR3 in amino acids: CASTGDRITDTQYF. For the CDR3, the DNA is TGTGCCAGTACAGGGGACCGAATCACAGATACGCAGTATTTT.

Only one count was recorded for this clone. In nucleotides, the CDR3 is TGTGCCAGCAGTGGGACAGGGAATGAAAAACTGTTTTTT. Translated, it gives CASSGTGNEKLFF. This chain connects TRBV2 to TRBJ1-4, with TRBD1 matching 8 bases. Germline CDR1 SNHLY, CDR2 FYNNEI. The CDR3 spans 13 residues. V shed 4 bases and J 5 bases; nucleotides not matched to a gene: 0.

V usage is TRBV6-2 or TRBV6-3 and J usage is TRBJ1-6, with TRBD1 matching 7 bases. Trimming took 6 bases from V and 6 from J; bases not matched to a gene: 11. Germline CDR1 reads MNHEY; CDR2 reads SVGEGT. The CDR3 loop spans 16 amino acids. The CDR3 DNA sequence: TGTGCCAGCAGCCCCGCCGACAGGGTGTCTAATTCACCCCTCCACTTT. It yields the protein CASSPADRVSNSPLHF.

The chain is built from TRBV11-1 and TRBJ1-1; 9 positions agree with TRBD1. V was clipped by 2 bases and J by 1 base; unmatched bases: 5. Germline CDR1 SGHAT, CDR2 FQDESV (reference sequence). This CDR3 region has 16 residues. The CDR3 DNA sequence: TGTGCCAGCAGCTTAAGGTCGGGACAGGGGAACACTGAAGCTTTCTTT. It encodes CASSLRSGQGNTEAFF.

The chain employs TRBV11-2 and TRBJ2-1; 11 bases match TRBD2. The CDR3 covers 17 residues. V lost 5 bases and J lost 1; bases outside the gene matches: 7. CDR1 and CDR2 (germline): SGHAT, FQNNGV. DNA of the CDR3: TGTGCCAGCAGCACAGGACTAGCGGGCCCATCCTACAATGAGCAGTTCTTC. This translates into CASSTGLAGPSYNEQFF.

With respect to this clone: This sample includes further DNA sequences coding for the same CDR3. In nucleotides, the CDR3 is TGTGCCAGCAGTTTGCAGGGCTCTGGAAACACCATATATTTT. Its protein product is CASSLQGSGNTIYF. V gene TRBV28 combines with J gene TRBJ1-3, with a tentative D call TRBD1 (5 bases). From germline, CDR1 is MDHEN and CDR2 SYDVKM. The ends were cut back, 3 bases at V and 0 bases at J, with 6 bases in the middle. This CDR3 region has 14 residues.

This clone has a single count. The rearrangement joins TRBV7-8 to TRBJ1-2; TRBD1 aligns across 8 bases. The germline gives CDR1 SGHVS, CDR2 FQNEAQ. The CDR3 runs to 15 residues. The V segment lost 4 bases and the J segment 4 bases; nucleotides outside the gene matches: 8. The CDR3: CASSSDRAFLYGYTF. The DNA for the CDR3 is TGTGCCAGCAGCTCGGACAGGGCCTTCCTCTATGGCTACACCTTC.

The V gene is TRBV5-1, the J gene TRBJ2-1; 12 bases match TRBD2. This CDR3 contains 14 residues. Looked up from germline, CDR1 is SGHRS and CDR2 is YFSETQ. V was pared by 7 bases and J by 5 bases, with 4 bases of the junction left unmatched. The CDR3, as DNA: TGCGCCAGCGCTAGCGGGGGGGCCAACAATGAGCAGTTCTTC. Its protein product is CASASGGANNEQFF.

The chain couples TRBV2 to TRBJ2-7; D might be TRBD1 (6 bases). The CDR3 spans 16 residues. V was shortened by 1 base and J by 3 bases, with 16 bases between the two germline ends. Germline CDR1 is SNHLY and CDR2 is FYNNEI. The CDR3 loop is CASSEGDNVIYYEQYF. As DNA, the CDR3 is TGTGCCAGCAGTGAAGGGGACAACGTTATTTACTACGAGCAGTACTTC.

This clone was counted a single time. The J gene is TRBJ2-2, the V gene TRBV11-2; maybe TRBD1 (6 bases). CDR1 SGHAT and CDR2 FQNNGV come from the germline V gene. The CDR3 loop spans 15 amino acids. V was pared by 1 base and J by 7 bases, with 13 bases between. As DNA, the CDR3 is TGTGCCAGCAGCTTAGCCGACAGGATCGACGGGGAGCTGTTTTTT. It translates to CASSLADRIDGELFF.

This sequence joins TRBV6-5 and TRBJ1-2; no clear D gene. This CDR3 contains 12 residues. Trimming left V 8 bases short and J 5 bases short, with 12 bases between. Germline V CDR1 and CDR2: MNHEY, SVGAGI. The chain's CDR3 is CASAGGSYGYTF. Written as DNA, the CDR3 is TGTGCCAGCGCAGGAGGGAGTTATGGCTACACCTTC.

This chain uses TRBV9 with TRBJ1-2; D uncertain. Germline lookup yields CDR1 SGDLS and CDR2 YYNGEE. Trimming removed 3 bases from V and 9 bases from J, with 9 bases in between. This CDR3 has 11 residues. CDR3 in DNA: TGTGCCAGCAGCGCCGGGATGAGCTACACCTTC. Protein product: CASSAGMSYTF.

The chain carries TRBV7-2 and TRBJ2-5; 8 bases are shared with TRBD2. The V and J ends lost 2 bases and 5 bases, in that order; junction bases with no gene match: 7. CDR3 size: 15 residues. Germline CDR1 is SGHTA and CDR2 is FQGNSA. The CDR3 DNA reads TGTGCCAGCAGCTTACTCAGGGCTAGCGGGGAGACCCAGTACTTC. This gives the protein CASSLLRASGETQYF.

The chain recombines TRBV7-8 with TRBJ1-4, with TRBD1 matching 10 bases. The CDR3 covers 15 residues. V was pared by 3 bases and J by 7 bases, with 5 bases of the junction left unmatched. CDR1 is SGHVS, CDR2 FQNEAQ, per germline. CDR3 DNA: TGTGCCAGCAGCTTTACCCGGGACAGGGGTGAAAAACTGTTTTTT. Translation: CASSFTRDRGEKLFF.

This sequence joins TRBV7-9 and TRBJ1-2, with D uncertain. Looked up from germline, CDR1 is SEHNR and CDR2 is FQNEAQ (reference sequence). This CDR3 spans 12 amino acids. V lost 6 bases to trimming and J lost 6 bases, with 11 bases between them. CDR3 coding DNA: TGTGCCAGCAGGAGGGAGGGAGATGGCTACACCTTC. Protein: CASRREGDGYTF.

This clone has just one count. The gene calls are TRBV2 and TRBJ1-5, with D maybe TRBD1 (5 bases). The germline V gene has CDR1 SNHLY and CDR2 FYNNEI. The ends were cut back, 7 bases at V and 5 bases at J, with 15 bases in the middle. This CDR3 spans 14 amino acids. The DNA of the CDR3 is TGTGCCAGCAATGGAGGGTTGGGGGATCAGCCCCAGCATTTT. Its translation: CASNGGLGDQPQHF.

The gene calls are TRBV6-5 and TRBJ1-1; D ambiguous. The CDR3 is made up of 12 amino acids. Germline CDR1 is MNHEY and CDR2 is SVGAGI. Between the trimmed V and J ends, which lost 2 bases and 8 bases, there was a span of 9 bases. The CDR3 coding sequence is TGTGCCAGCAGTTACGGGCAAAACGAAGCTTTCTTT. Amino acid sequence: CASSYGQNEAFF.

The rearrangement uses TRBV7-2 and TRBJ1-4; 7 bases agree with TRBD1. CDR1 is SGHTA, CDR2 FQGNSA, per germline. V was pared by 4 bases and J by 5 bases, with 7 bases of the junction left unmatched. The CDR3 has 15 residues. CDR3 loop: CASSYGQASNEKLFF. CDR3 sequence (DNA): TGTGCCAGCAGCTACGGACAGGCCTCAAATGAAAAACTGTTTTTT.

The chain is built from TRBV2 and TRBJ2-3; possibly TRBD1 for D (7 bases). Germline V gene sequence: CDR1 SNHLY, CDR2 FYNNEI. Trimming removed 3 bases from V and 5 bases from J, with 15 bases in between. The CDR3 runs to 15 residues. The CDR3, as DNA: TGTGCCAGCAGTGAGGGCAGGGGGGAAGTAGATACGCAGTATTTT. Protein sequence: CASSEGRGEVDTQYF.